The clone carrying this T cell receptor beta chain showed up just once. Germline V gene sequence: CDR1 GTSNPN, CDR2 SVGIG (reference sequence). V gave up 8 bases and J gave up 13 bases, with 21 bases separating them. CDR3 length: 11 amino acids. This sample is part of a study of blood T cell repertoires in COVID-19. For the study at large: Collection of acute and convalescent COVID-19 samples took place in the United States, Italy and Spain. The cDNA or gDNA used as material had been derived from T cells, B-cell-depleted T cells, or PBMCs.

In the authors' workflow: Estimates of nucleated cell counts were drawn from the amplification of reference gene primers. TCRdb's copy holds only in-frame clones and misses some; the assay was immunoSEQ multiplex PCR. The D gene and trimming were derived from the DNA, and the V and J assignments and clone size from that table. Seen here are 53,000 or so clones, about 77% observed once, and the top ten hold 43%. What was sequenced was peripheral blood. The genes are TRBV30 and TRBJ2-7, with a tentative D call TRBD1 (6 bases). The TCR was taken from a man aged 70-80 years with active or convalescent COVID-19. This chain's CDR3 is CAREQGSSIYF. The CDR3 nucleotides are TGTGCCCGAGAGCAGGGGTCCTCGATTTACTTC.